The subject of this entry is one TCR beta chain. The sample holds one count of this clone. No cognate antigen has been identified for it. Base quality data are lacking; no much larger clone is found one base away. Library construction relied on the immunoSEQ multiplex PCR assay. Rearranged TCR beta chain products were amplified from genomic DNA of sorted T-cell subsets and sequenced. Processing in the source paper ran as follows. Shannon entropy and Simpson indices were used to quantify the repertoire diversity of productive TCR beta rearrangements. Clonal expansion was assessed by the summed frequency of the 100 most abundant productive TCR beta clonotypes among total reads. The TRB repertoires were scored with a self-reactivity index that is based on amino acid usage at CDR3beta positions 6 and 7. Two-way ANOVA was applied to the repertoire analyses, whereas Student t or Mann-Whitney tests were applied to the flow cytometric analyses. TCRdb holds this immuneACCESS table with in-frame rearrangements only. Some clones are missing; in checked studies, unresolved V genes explain under half, and the rest has no known cause. V and J calls and clone size come straight from that table; D and trimming were deduced from the DNA. This sample lists over 45,000 clones; approximately 90% were detected once. In total, the top ten clones hold approximately 0.51% of the sample.

Before genomic DNA was extracted, conventional CD4+ T cells were isolated from blood as CD25-low CD127-high cells. Eight healthy control donors served as the comparison group for repertoire analyses. The CDR3 contains 15 residues, cysteine and phenylalanine counted. The retained sequence is limited to the CDR3, 45 bases, with the frame set at the first base. CDR1 and CDR2 are drawn from the germline V gene (reference sequence): LNHNV, YYDKDF. Trimming leaves V shorter by 8 bases and J shorter by 2 bases, with the junction holding 7 bases beyond the gene matches. The sample originates from a study of regulatory and conventional T cells in RAG deficiency (dated by TCRdb to 2017 to 2019). About the investigation overall: High-throughput TCR beta sequencing was used to compare the diversity and composition of the Treg, conventional CD4+ and CD8+ T cell repertoires of RAG-deficient patients with those of healthy controls.

The paper's findings and limits, for the study overall: RAG-deficient patients showed markedly lower Shannon entropy and higher Simpson indices than control T-cell subpopulations. Some T-cell subset analyses were not performed for some subjects. Shorter CDR3 lengths were found in all patient T-cell subsets, and >75% Treg-Tconv repertoire overlap at nucleotide and amino acid level was observed in Omenn syndrome patients. Compared with controls, Omenn syndrome and CID/AS patients had approximately 92-fold fewer unique TCR beta sequences in Treg cells, but only approximately 10-fold fewer in the other subsets. The CD25-high CD127-low cells sorted from Omenn syndrome patients may be peripherally activated cells rather than true Treg cells.

This sample was shared with a second study, whose subject was regulatory T cells. That second publication adds: The multiplex PCR used 52 forward TRBV primers and 13 reverse TRBJ primers, with assay-based and computational corrections for amplification bias. Restricted unique TRB V-J pairs and skewed V and J gene usage were observed in patient repertoires, most markedly in regulatory T cells. T-cell receptor beta repertoires of sorted regulatory, conventional CD4+ and CD8+ T cells were compared between CD3G-deficient patients and healthy controls. Ficoll density separation was used to isolate peripheral blood mononuclear cells. Rearranged TRB loci were amplified from genomic DNA by multiplex PCR within the immunoSEQ assay. TRB amplicons were sequenced on an Illumina HiSeq platform. Raw sequences were error-filtered and aligned to reference gene sequences by custom algorithms and were subsequently analyzed with the immunoSEQ online tools. The frequencies of productive and nonproductive TRB rearrangements were evaluated among unique sequences as well as among total sequences. Group comparisons used t tests, Mann-Whitney tests or two-way ANOVA run in Prism software.

Sequenced: CD4+ effector T cells sorted from blood. The sequence came from a human donor in good health. Rearrangement joined TRBV15 to TRBJ2-1, and TRBD1 aligns with 9 junction nucleotides. For the CDR3, the sequence is CATQPGQGPYNEQFF. The DNA reads as follows: TGTGCCACCCAGCCGGGACAGGGCCCCTACAATGAGCAGTTCTTC.